This T cell receptor beta chain was identified in a study of shared clonotypes between healthy human individuals. Study conclusions and caveats: Clonotype sharing among donors was expected to depend on sequencing depth.

This CDR3 spans 16 amino acids. Germline CDR1 and CDR2: MGHDK and SYGVNS. V was clipped by 5 bases and J by 3 bases, with 20 bases between them. Turning to this clone: No antigen is known for it.

The repertoire was sequenced with immunoSEQ multiplex PCR; TCRdb's copy has only in-frame clones and lacks some. The table lists roughly 2 million clones, 95% of them singletons. Splitting of CD4+ cells produced CD45RA+ naive and CD45RA-negative memory subsets. This receptor was identified in a man younger than 35 in good health. Specimen: naive CD4+ T cells sorted from blood. Subset in this sample: CD45RA+ positively selected. The V and J genes are TRBV25-1 and TRBJ2-7; D may be TRBD1 or TRBD2 (5 bases each). CDR3 DNA sequence: TGTGCCAGCAGTCTTTCCGGGGCCGAAGTGGGCTACGAGCAGTACTTC. As protein: CASSLSGAEVGYEQYF.